A single sample gave rise to the 6 T cell receptor beta chains below, sequenced in a study of blood T cell repertoires in COVID-19. Produced via immunoSEQ multiplex PCR; TCRdb's table is partial and in-frame only. Of hundreds of thousands of clones listed, approximately 80% are singletons. The sample comprised peripheral blood. The receptors here all came from a woman at least 80 years old with acute or convalescent COVID-19.

This sequence joins TRBV28 and TRBJ1-6; 8 bases are a match to TRBD1. V shed 5 bases and J 10 bases; nucleotides not matched to a gene: 7. The CDR3 contains 14 residues. Looked up from germline, CDR1 is MDHEN and CDR2 is SYDVKM. The CDR3 DNA is TGTGCCAGCAGTCGTCCAGGGGGCGGATCACCCCTCCACTTT. Translation: CASSRPGGGSPLHF.

This rearrangement joins TRBV7-3 to TRBJ1-3; D is possibly TRBD1 (5 bases). The CDR3 consists of 13 residues. Germline V lookup: CDR1 SGHTA, CDR2 FQGTGA. Deletions cut 5 bases from V and 2 bases from J, with 7 bases between. CDR3 protein: CASSDRAGNTIYF. CDR3 in DNA: TGTGCCAGCAGCGACAGAGCTGGAAACACCATATATTTT. The entire variable domain, with the rest obtained from reference TRBV7-3 and TRBJ1-3, is as follows: GAGVSQTPSNKVTEKGKYVELRCDPISGHTALYWYRQSLGQGPEFLIYFQGTGAADDSGLPNDRFFAVRPEGSVSTLKIQRTERGDSAVYLCASSDRAGNTIYFGEGSWLTVV.

This clone was picked up a small number of times. J is TRBJ1-1 and V is TRBV2; perhaps TRBD1 as D (6 bases). V was trimmed by 7 bases and J by 0 bases, leaving 15 bases between them. The germline gives CDR1 SNHLY, CDR2 FYNNEI. CDR3 length equals 15 residues. In DNA, the CDR3 is TGTGCCAGCATACCCGACAGGCGGATGAACACTGAAGCTTTCTTT. This encodes CASIPDRRMNTEAFF.

The chain carries TRBV2 and TRBJ1-6, with D possibly TRBD1 on 6 matching bases. CDR1 and CDR2 (germline): SNHLY, FYNNEI. This CDR3 has 15 residues. V gave up 7 bases and J gave up 10 bases, with 20 bases separating them. CDR3 DNA: TGTGCCAGCATGACCCCGGCAGGGGAGGGCTCACCCCTCCACTTT. This translates into CASMTPAGEGSPLHF.

This rearrangement joins TRBV10-2 to TRBJ2-5; 14 bases map to TRBD2. The V segment lost 1 base and the J segment 7 bases; nucleotides outside the gene matches: 2. Germline CDR1 reads WSHSY; CDR2 reads SAAADI. CDR3 size: 15 residues. The CDR3 bases are TGCGCCAGCAGTGAGTTCGGGACTAGCGGGGGGACCCAGTACTTC. Translated: CASSEFGTSGGTQYF.

V and J are TRBV28 and TRBJ1-2; D is perhaps TRBD1 (5 bases). The CDR3 contains 16 residues. V lost 5 bases and J lost 3, with 19 bases in between. CDR1 is MDHEN, CDR2 SYDVKM, per germline. The CDR3, as DNA: TGTGCCAGCAGTCCCGGAGGGGAAGGTTTGTACTATGGCTACACCTTC. It yields the protein CASSPGGEGLYYGYTF.